This T cell receptor (beta chain) derives from a study of blood T cell repertoires in COVID-19. Sequencing used immunoSEQ multiplex PCR; TCRdb keeps in-frame clones, though not all of them. The sample shows about 220,000 clones, less than 85% of them seen only once. Germline CDR1 reads LNHDA; CDR2 reads SQIVND (reference sequence). The CDR3 is 13 amino acids. Germline trimming cut 8 bases from V and 5 bases from J; bases unmatched to any gene: 3. The rearrangement links TRBV19 to TRBJ1-4, with 9 bases aligning to TRBD1. The clonotype was recovered from an elderly woman with acute or convalescent COVID-19. The sample consisted of peripheral blood. The CDR3 sequence: CASSDRGNEKLFF. The CDR3 coding sequence is TGTGCCAGTTCGGACAGGGGAAATGAAAAACTGTTTTTT.